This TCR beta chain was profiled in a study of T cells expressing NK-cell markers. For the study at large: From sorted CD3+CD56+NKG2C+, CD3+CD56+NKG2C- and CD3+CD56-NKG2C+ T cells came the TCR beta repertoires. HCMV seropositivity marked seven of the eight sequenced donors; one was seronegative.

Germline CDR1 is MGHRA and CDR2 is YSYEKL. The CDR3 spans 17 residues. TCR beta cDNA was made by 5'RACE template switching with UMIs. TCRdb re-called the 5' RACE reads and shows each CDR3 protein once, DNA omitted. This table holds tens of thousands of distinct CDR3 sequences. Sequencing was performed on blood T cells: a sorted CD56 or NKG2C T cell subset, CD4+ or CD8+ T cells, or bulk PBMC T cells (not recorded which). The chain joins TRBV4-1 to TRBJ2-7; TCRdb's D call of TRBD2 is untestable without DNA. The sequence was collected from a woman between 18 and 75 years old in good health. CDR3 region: CASSQEPTRTSFYEQYF.